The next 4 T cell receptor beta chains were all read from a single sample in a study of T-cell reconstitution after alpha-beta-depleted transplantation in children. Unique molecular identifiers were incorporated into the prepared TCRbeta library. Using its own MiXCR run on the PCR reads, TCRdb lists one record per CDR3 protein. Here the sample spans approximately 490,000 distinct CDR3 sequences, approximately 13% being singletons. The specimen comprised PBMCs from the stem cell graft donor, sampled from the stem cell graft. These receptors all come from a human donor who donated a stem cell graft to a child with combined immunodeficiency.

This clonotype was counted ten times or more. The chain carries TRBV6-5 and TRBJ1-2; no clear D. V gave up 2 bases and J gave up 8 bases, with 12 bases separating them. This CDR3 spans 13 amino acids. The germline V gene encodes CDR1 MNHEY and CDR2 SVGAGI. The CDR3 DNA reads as TGTGCCAGCAGTTACCCCCGGGGAGGAGGCTACACCTTC. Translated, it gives CASSYPRGGGYTF.

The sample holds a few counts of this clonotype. Here the CDR3 reads CASSPADRAYEQYF. DNA for the CDR3: TGTGCCAGCAGTCCCGCCGACAGGGCCTACGAGCAGTACTTC. V usage is TRBV6-1 and J usage is TRBJ2-7, with TRBD1 identical over 7 bases. CDR3 length: 14 residues. With V trimmed by 5 bases and J by 2 bases, 6 bases remained unmatched. Germline lookup yields CDR1 MNHNS and CDR2 SASEGT.

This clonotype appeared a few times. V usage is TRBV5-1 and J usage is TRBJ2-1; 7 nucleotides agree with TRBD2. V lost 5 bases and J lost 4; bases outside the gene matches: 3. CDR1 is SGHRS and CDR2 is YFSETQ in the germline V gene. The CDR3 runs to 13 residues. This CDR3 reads CASSGTIYNEQFF. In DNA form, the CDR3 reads TGCGCCAGCAGTGGGACTATATACAATGAGCAGTTCTTC. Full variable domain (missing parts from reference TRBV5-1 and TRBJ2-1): KAGVTQTPRYLIKTRGQQVTLSCSPISGHRSVSWYQQTPGQGLQFLFEYFSETQRNKGNFPGRFSGRQFSNSRSEMNVSTLELGDSALYLCASSGTIYNEQFFGPGTRLTVL.

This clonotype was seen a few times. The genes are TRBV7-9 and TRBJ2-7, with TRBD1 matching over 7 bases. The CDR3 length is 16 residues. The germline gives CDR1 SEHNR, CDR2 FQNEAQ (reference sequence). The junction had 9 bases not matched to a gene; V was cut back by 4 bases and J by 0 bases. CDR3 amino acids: CASSSSGTDASYEQYF. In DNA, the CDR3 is TGTGCCAGCAGCTCGTCCGGGACAGACGCCTCCTACGAGCAGTACTTC.